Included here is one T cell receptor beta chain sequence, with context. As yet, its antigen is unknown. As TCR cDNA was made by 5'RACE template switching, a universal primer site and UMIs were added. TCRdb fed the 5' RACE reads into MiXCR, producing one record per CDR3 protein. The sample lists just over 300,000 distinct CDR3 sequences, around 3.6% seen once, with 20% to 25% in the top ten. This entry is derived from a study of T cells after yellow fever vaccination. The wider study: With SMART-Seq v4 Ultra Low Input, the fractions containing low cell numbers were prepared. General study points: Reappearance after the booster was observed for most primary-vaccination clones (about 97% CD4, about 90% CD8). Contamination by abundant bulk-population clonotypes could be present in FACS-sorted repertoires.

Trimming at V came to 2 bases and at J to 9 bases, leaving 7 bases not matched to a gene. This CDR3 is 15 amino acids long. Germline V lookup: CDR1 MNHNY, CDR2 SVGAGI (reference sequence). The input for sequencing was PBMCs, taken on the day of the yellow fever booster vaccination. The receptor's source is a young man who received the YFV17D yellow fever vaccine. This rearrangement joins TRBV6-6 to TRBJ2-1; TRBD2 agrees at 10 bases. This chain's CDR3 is CASSYLSLAGAEQFF. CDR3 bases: TGTGCCAGCAGTTACCTGTCCCTAGCGGGGGCTGAGCAGTTCTTC.